This T cell receptor beta chain was identified during a study of T cells in Graves' hyperthyroidism and ophthalmopathy. Study-wide results and caveats: Ophthalmopathy was told apart from stable hyperthyroidism by a 13 V-J model. Blood shared most expanded thyroid clonotypes above 0.001.

Researchers amplified the TCR beta CDR3 regions from RNA transcripts. A set of HTBI primers served as the primers for a first-round RT-PCR of the TCR CDR3. MiXCR was run by TCRdb on the multiplex PCR reads, yielding one entry per CDR3 protein. Here the sample spans 700,000 or so distinct CDR3 sequences, 16% being singletons. In regard to this clonotype: No antigen is known for it.

The origin of this receptor is a man aged 18 to 35 with Graves' hyperthyroidism. Sequencing used blood.

CDR3 DNA: TGTGCCAGCAGTTACTCAGAGGGGAACAACTATGGCTACACCTTC. Its protein product is CASSYSEGNNYGYTF. The genes are TRBV6-5 and TRBJ1-2; possibly TRBD1 for D (5 bases). Between the trimmed V and J ends, which lost 0 bases and 2 bases, there was a span of 10 bases. The CDR3 runs to 15 residues. Germline CDR1 reads MNHEY; CDR2 reads SVGAGI.